This passage covers 2 T cell receptor beta chains from one sample sequenced in a study of CD8 T cells in ankylosing spondylitis. Using its own MiXCR run on the 5' RACE reads, TCRdb lists one record per CDR3 protein. The table includes 150,000 to 200,000 distinct CDR3 sequences, around 19% detected once. Sample: blood, either unsorted or a sorted T cell fraction (not recorded which). The receptors derive from a male donor with ankylosing spondylitis or in good health (not recorded which).

The sample holds a few counts of this clonotype. This chain connects TRBV20-1 to TRBJ2-3; D is uncertain. The V gene's germline CDR1 is DFQATT and CDR2 SNEGSKA (reference sequence). V dropped 6 bases and J dropped 5 bases, with 12 bases sitting between them. The CDR3 has 12 residues. The CDR3 bases are TGCAGTGCCCGTCAAGCTAAAGATACGCAGTATTTT. Translating gives CSARQAKDTQYF.

This clonotype has more than one count but fewer than ten. V is TRBV7-2 and J is TRBJ1-1; D ambiguous. Trimming took off 5 bases at V and 1 base at J, with 11 bases between the two ends. The length of the CDR3 is 14 residues. Germline V gene sequence: CDR1 SGHTA, CDR2 FQGNSA. The CDR3 DNA reads TGTGCCAGCAGCAGGAGAGGAGCGAACACTGAAGCTTTCTTT. Amino acids: CASSRRGANTEAFF.